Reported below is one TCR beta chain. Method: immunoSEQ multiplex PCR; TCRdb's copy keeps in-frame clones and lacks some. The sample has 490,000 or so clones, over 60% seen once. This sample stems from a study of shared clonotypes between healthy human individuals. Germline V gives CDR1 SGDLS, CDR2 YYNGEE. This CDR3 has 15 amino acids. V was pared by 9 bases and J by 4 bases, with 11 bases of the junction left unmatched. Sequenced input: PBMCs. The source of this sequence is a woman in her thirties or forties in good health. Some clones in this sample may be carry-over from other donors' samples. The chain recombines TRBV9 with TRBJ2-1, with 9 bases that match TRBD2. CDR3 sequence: CATGPGTSQYNEQFF. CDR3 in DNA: TGTGCCACCGGCCCAGGGACTAGCCAATACAATGAGCAGTTCTTC.